The 3 T cell receptor beta chains below all came from one sample that was sequenced in a study of T cell responses to AZD1222 COVID-19 vaccine. Using immunoSEQ multiplex PCR, the repertoire was profiled, and TCRdb retains in-frame clones only, with some absent. Counted here are 250,000 to 300,000 clones, approximately 94% occurring once; the ten biggest clones make up around 0.58%. Sequenced here: peripheral blood, sampled 28 days after the second AZD1222 dose. Source of these receptors: an adult who received the AZD1222 COVID-19 vaccine.

The rearrangement joins TRBV7-2 to TRBJ1-5; weak D call: TRBD1 (5 bases). Germline lookup yields CDR1 SGHTA and CDR2 FQGNSA. V was cut by 1 base and J by 0 bases, with 13 bases left in between. The CDR3 is 17 residues long. The CDR3 loop is CASSLGLGGDSNQPQHF. CDR3 bases: TGTGCCAGCAGCTTAGGACTCGGGGGAGATAGCAATCAGCCCCAGCATTTT.

The rearrangement uses TRBV4-1 and TRBJ1-2; perhaps TRBD1 as D (5 bases). Per germline, CDR1 MGHRA and CDR2 YSYEKL. CDR3 length: 14 amino acids. V was cut by 5 bases and J by 4 bases, with 14 bases left in between. The CDR3 region is CASSAQQGPYGYTF. The CDR3 DNA sequence: TGCGCCAGCAGCGCCCAGCAGGGACCCTATGGCTACACCTTC.

The chain uses TRBV9 and TRBJ1-4, with D perhaps matching TRBD1 (5 bases). Germline V gene data show CDR1 as SGDLS and CDR2 as YYNGEE. Trimming removed 4 bases at V and 3 bases at J, with 13 bases between. The CDR3 length is 15 residues. The CDR3 region has the DNA TGTGCCAGCAGCCCAGTTGGGGGTGCTAATGAAAAACTGTTTTTT. Protein: CASSPVGGANEKLFF.